This is a list of T cell receptor beta chains from one sample in a study of blood T cell repertoires in COVID-19. The method was immunoSEQ multiplex PCR; TCRdb's version includes in-frame clones alone and lacks a portion of them. Of some 97,000 clones in the sample, 70% to 90% are singletons; the top ten hold 13%. The specimen sequenced was peripheral blood. Receptors were obtained from a man between 50 and 59 years old with active or convalescent COVID-19. Each CDR3 is given with its conserved first and last residue. A D gene is named only where the DNA matches it firmly. Size is omitted from some rows. Given values are once, few, many or a class for expanded clones.

J gene: TRBJ1-2; clone size: few; V gene: TRBV4-1; D gene: TRBD1; CDR3 protein: CASSRTGGMSYGYTF; CDR3 DNA: TGCGCCAGCAGCCGCACAGGGGGGATGAGCTATGGCTACACCTTC
J gene: TRBJ2-5; clone size: -; V gene: TRBV5-8; D gene: TRBD2; CDR3 protein: CASSLEASGRAAQETQYF; CDR3 DNA: TGTGCCAGCAGCTTGGAGGCTAGCGGGAGGGCCGCCCAAGAGACCCAGTACTTC
J gene: TRBJ2-1; clone size: once; V gene: TRBV20-1; D gene: TRBD2; CDR3 protein: CSASQQAGGYNEQFF; CDR3 DNA: TGCAGTGCTAGTCAGCAAGCGGGAGGGTACAATGAGCAGTTCTTC
J gene: TRBJ1-4; clone size: -; V gene: TRBV6-5; D gene: -; CDR3 protein: CASSRKGLTNEKLFF; CDR3 DNA: TGTGCCAGCAGTAGGAAGGGGCTAACTAATGAAAAACTGTTTTTT
J gene: TRBJ2-3; clone size: -; V gene: TRBV5-5; D gene: TRBD2; CDR3 protein: CASSLLAGGLPDTQYF; CDR3 DNA: TGTGCCAGCAGCTTGTTAGCGGGAGGGCTTCCAGATACGCAGTATTTT
J gene: TRBJ2-5; clone size: -; V gene: TRBV19; D gene: TRBD2; CDR3 protein: CASSIGTSGRGQETQYF; CDR3 DNA: TGTGCCAGTAGTATCGGGACTAGCGGGAGGGGACAAGAGACCCAGTACTTC
J gene: TRBJ2-7; clone size: once; V gene: TRBV30; D gene: -; CDR3 protein: CAWGDSSERYF; CDR3 DNA: TGTGCCTGGGGTGACAGCTCGGAACGGTACTTC
J gene: TRBJ2-7; clone size: -; V gene: TRBV7-8; D gene: -; CDR3 protein: CASSPLGGSEYSYEQYF; CDR3 DNA: TGTGCCAGCAGCCCCCTGGGGGGAAGCGAGTATTCCTACGAGCAGTACTTC
J gene: TRBJ1-4; clone size: once; V gene: TRBV6-5; D gene: -; CDR3 protein: CASSPGSAFEKLFF; CDR3 DNA: TGTGCCAGCAGCCCCGGGTCGGCGTTTGAAAAACTGTTTTTT
J gene: TRBJ2-2; clone size: -; V gene: TRBV7-9; D gene: TRBD1; CDR3 protein: CAPSPAGGDTGELFF; CDR3 DNA: TGTGCCCCTTCTCCCGCAGGGGGCGACACCGGGGAGCTGTTTTTT
J gene: TRBJ2-6; clone size: -; V gene: TRBV5-1; D gene: -; CDR3 protein: CASSFSTGSSGANVLTF; CDR3 DNA: TGCGCCAGCAGCTTTTCGACGGGTAGCTCTGGGGCCAACGTCCTGACTTTC
J gene: TRBJ1-4; clone size: -; V gene: TRBV29-1; D gene: -; CDR3 protein: CSVSQSTNEKLFF; CDR3 DNA: TGCAGCGTCTCACAGTCAACTAATGAAAAACTGTTTTTT
J gene: TRBJ2-3; clone size: few; V gene: TRBV2; D gene: TRBD2; CDR3 protein: CASRGLVSTDTQYF; CDR3 DNA: TGTGCCAGCAGGGGACTAGTGAGCACAGATACGCAGTATTTT
J gene: TRBJ1-2; clone size: -; V gene: TRBV27; D gene: TRBD1; CDR3 protein: CASRKGAHYGYTF; CDR3 DNA: TGTGCCAGCAGAAAGGGGGCCCACTATGGCTACACCTTC
J gene: TRBJ1-1; clone size: -; V gene: TRBV11-3; D gene: -; CDR3 protein: CASSLDLSSGAEAFF; CDR3 DNA: TGTGCCAGCAGCTTAGATTTAAGTTCCGGGGCTGAAGCTTTCTTT
J gene: TRBJ2-4; clone size: -; V gene: TRBV20-1; D gene: -; CDR3 protein: CSARVQDIQYF; CDR3 DNA: TGCAGTGCTAGAGTACAGGACATTCAGTACTTC
J gene: TRBJ1-2; clone size: -; V gene: TRBV25-1; D gene: -; CDR3 protein: CASSGPDGYTF; CDR3 DNA: TGTGCCAGCAGTGGCCCGGATGGCTACACCTTC
J gene: TRBJ2-7; clone size: many; V gene: TRBV2; D gene: TRBD1; CDR3 protein: CASSADRDYEQYF; CDR3 DNA: TGTGCCAGCAGCGCGGACAGGGACTACGAGCAGTACTTC
J gene: TRBJ2-7; clone size: -; V gene: TRBV5-1; D gene: -; CDR3 protein: CASSLQAGRAYEQYF; CDR3 DNA: TGCGCCAGCAGCTTACAGGCAGGGCGTGCCTACGAGCAGTACTTC
J gene: TRBJ2-5; clone size: -; V gene: TRBV5-1; D gene: TRBD1; CDR3 protein: CASSPTGQGRETQYF; CDR3 DNA: TGCGCCAGCAGCCCGACCGGACAGGGAAGGGAGACCCAGTACTTC
J gene: TRBJ1-5; clone size: -; V gene: TRBV27; D gene: -; CDR3 protein: CASSLVGLNQPQHF; CDR3 DNA: TGTGCCAGCAGTTTAGTGGGGCTCAATCAGCCCCAGCATTTT
J gene: TRBJ1-2; clone size: -; V gene: TRBV6-1; D gene: -; CDR3 protein: CASSEPGSANYGYTF; CDR3 DNA: TGTGCCAGCAGTGAACCGGGATCTGCTAACTATGGCTACACCTTC
J gene: TRBJ2-5; clone size: -; V gene: TRBV11-3; D gene: TRBD1; CDR3 protein: CASSSPNRGETQYF; CDR3 DNA: TGTGCCAGCAGCTCGCCAAACAGGGGAGAGACCCAGTACTTC